The sequence of this T cell receptor (beta chain) was determined in a study of immune evolution from preneoplasia to lung adenocarcinoma. Broader study findings: Clonality was highest in normal lung, lower in later-stage lesions apparently. Normal lung had the highest top T cell clone frequencies.

With respect to this clone: Antigen: not known.

The CDR3 has 15 amino acids. V was shortened by 3 bases and J by 4 bases, with 13 bases between the two germline ends. Germline CDR1 SGDLS, CDR2 YYNGEE. Clones were sequenced by immunoSEQ multiplex PCR, and TCRdb holds only the in-frame ones, with some missing. Of around 21,000 clones listed, less than 80% were seen once; the top ten hold roughly 5.3%. The J gene is TRBJ2-2, the V gene TRBV9, with D perhaps TRBD2 (5 bases). The sequence was collected from a person in their sixties or seventies with lung adenocarcinoma. The sequenced material came from FFPE invasive lung adenocarcinoma tissue. CDR3 residues: CASSAGVSPTGELFF. The CDR3 nucleotides are TGTGCCAGCAGCGCCGGGGTTAGTCCCACCGGGGAGCTGTTTTTT.